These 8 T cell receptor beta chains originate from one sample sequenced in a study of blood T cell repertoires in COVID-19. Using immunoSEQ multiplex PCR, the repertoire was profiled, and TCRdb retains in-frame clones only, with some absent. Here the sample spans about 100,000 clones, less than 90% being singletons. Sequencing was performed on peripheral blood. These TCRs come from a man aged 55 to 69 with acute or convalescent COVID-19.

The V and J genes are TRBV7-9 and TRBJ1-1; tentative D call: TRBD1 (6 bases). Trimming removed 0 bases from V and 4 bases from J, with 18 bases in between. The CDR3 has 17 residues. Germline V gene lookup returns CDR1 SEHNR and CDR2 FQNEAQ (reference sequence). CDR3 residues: CASSLAGAGAPLTEAFF. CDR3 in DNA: TGTGCCAGCAGCTTAGCGGGGGCAGGGGCCCCCCTCACTGAAGCTTTCTTT. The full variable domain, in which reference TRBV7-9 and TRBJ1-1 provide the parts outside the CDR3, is DTGVSQNPRHKITKRGQNVTFRCDPISEHNRLYWYRQTLGQGPEFLTYFQNEAQLEKSRLLSDRFSAERPKGSFSTLEIQRTEQGDSAMYLCASSLAGAGAPLTEAFFGQGTRLTVV.

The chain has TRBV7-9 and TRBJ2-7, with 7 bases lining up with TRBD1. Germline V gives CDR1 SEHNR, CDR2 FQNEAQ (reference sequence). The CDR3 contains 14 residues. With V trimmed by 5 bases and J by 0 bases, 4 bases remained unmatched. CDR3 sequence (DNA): TGTGCCAGCAGCCAACAGGGGACCTCCTACGAGCAGTACTTC. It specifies CASSQQGTSYEQYF.

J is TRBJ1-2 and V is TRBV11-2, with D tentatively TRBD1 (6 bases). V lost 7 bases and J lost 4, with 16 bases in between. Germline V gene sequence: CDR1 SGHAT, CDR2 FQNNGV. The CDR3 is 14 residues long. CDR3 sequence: CASTSNQGLYGYTF. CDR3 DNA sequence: TGTGCCAGCACCAGTAACCAGGGGCTCTATGGCTACACCTTC.

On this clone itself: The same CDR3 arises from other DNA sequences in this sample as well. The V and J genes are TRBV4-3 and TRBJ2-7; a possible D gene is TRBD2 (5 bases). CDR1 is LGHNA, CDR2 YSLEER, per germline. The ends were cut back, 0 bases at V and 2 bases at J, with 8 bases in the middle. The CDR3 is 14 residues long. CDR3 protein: CASSQDFGTYEQYF. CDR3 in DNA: TGCGCCAGCAGCCAAGATTTCGGGACCTACGAGCAGTACTTC.

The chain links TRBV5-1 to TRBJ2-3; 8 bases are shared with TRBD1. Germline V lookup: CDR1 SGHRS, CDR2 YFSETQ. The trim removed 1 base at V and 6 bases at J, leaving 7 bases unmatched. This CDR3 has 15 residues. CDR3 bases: TGCGCCAGCAGCTTGAGCGGACAGGGAAGGGATACGCAGTATTTT. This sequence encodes CASSLSGQGRDTQYF.

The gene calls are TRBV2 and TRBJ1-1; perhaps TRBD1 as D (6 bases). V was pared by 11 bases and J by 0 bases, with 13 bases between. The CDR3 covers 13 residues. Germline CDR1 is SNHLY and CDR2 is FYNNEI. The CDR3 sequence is CAGGQTLNTEAFF. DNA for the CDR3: TGTGCCGGAGGACAGACCCTGAACACTGAAGCTTTCTTT.

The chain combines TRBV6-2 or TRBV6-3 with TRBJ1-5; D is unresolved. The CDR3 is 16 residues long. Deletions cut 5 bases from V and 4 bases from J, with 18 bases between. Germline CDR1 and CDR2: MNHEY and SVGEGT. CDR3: CASSAILGRGNQPQHF. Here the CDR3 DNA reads TGTGCCAGCAGTGCTATATTAGGGCGGGGAAATCAGCCCCAGCATTTT.

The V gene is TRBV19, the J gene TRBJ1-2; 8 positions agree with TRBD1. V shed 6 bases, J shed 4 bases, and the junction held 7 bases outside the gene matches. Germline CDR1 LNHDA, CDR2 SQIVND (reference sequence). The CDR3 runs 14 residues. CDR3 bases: TGTGCCAGTAGAGTCGGACAGGGACTCTATGGCTACACCTTC. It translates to CASRVGQGLYGYTF.